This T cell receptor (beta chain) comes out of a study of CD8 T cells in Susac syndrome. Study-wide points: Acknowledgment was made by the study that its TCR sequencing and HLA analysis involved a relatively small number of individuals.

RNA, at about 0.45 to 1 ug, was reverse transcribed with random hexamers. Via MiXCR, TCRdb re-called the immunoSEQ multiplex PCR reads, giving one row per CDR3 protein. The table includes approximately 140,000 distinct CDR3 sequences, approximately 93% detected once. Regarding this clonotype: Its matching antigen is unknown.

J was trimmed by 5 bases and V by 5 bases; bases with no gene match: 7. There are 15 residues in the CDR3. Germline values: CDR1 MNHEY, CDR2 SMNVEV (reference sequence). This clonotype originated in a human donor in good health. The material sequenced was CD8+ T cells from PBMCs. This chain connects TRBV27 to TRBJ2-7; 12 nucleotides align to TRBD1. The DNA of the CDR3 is TGTGCCAGCAGTCCCCTAGGGACAGGGGGCAACGAGCAGTACTTC. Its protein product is CASSPLGTGGNEQYF.